Following are 12 T cell receptor beta chains from one sample sequenced in a study of T-cell reconstitution after alpha-beta-depleted transplantation in children. Molecular barcoding with unique molecular identifiers was used for the TCRbeta library. One entry per CDR3 protein, called by TCRdb with MiXCR from the PCR reads. The table records 600,000 to 700,000 distinct CDR3 sequences, approximately 15% of them present only once. The input for sequencing was PBMCs from the stem cell graft donor, taken from the stem cell graft. The source is a human donor who donated a stem cell graft to a child with acute myeloid leukemia.

This clonotype has ten or more counts. CDR3 coding DNA: TGCGCCAGCAGCTCTACCTTAAGCTCCTACGAGCAGTACTTC. Translation gives CASSSTLSSYEQYF. The V call is TRBV5-1, the J call TRBJ2-7; D remains unclear. The CDR3 loop spans 14 amino acids. Germline CDR1 is SGHRS and CDR2 is YFSETQ. The V gene lost 3 bases and the J gene lost 0 bases, with 10 bases spanning the gap.

This clonotype was counted a few times. This chain connects TRBV5-5 to TRBJ2-2, with TRBD1 matching 7 bases. The length of the CDR3 is 15 residues. V was pared by 2 bases and J by 4 bases, with 5 bases of the junction left unmatched. Germline lookup yields CDR1 SGHKS and CDR2 YYEKEE (reference sequence). The chain's CDR3 is CASSFRWDSTGELFF. The CDR3 DNA sequence: TGTGCCAGCAGCTTTAGGTGGGACAGCACCGGGGAGCTGTTTTTT.

This clonotype was seen repeatedly, ten times or more. The chain joins TRBV5-6 to TRBJ2-5; D call uncertain. V was shortened by 0 bases and J by 2 bases, with 8 bases between the two germline ends. Per the germline V gene, CDR1 is SGHDT and CDR2 is YYEEEE. There are 14 residues in the CDR3. The CDR3 loop is CASSLVPKQETQYF. Here the CDR3 DNA reads TGTGCCAGCAGCTTGGTTCCGAAACAAGAGACCCAGTACTTC.

This clonotype was observed a few times. The V gene is TRBV6-5, the J gene TRBJ1-1; the D is unclear. The CDR3 is made up of 15 amino acids. Germline V gene sequence: CDR1 MNHEY, CDR2 SVGAGI. Trimming removed 5 bases from V and 1 base from J, with 14 bases in between. CDR3 sequence: CASSNFAPANTEAFF. In nucleotides, the CDR3 is TGTGCCAGCAGTAACTTTGCTCCCGCGAACACTGAAGCTTTCTTT.

This rearrangement joins TRBV7-9 to TRBJ2-3; TRBD1 matches 11 bases. The CDR3 sequence is 15 residues long. CDR1 SEHNR and CDR2 FQNEAQ come from the germline V gene (reference sequence). V lost 5 bases and J lost 8; bases outside the gene matches: 9. In DNA, the CDR3 is TGTGCCAGCAGCGTACCGGGACAGGGGGAAGGTACGCAGTATTTT. This encodes CASSVPGQGEGTQYF.

This clonotype was counted at least ten times. CDR3 loop: CSVEAEFEKLFF. The CDR3 DNA is TGCAGCGTTGAAGCTGAGTTCGAAAAACTGTTTTTT. This chain joins TRBV29-1 and TRBJ1-4; D is unresolved. CDR3 length equals 12 residues. Germline V CDR1 and CDR2: SQVTM, ANQGSEA. With 1 base removed from V and 8 bases from J, the gap between germline ends came to 8 bases.

There are many counts of this clonotype. The chain combines TRBV10-3 with TRBJ2-7; 8 nucleotides line up with TRBD1. The CDR3 is made up of 11 amino acids. Germline assignment: CDR1 ENHRY and CDR2 SYGVKD. The J segment lost 5 bases and the V segment lost 10 bases, leaving 4 bases of the junction unmatched. CDR3 sequence reads: CATGQGDEQYF. Here the CDR3 DNA reads TGTGCCACCGGACAGGGAGACGAGCAGTACTTC.

This clonotype was detected many times. CDR3 coding DNA: TGTGCCAGCAGCTTAAGAGGCTCGAACACCGGGGAGCTGTTTTTT. Translating it yields CASSLRGSNTGELFF. V is TRBV5-6 and J is TRBJ2-2; D not resolved. The CDR3 sequence is 15 residues long. Germline CDR1 is SGHDT and CDR2 is YYEEEE. The V gene lost 2 bases and the J gene lost 0 bases, with 8 bases spanning the gap. The full variable domain, completed using reference TRBV5-6 and TRBJ2-2, is DAGVTQSPTHLIKTRGQQVTLRCSPKSGHDTVSWYQQALGQGPQFIFQYYEEEERQRGNFPDRFSGHQFPNYSSELNVNALLLGDSALYLCASSLRGSNTGELFFGEGSRLTVL.

The V and J genes are TRBV20-1 and TRBJ2-2; 13 bases are shared with TRBD2. The germline CDR1 and CDR2 sequences are DFQATT and SNEGSKA (reference sequence). J was trimmed by 2 bases and V by 2 bases; bases with no gene match: 5. This CDR3 region has 17 residues. The CDR3 is CSARRTSGGVNTGELFF. The CDR3, as DNA: TGCAGTGCTAGACGTACTAGCGGGGGGGTTAACACCGGGGAGCTGTTTTTT.

This clonotype was observed many times. The CDR3 coding sequence is TGTGCCACCGCGGACAGTACTTACAATGAGCAGTTCTTC. It yields the protein CATADSTYNEQFF. The chain carries TRBV24-1 and TRBJ2-1; D perhaps matches TRBD1 (6 bases). Germline-derived CDR1 and CDR2 are KGHDR and SFDVKD. V was clipped by 9 bases and J by 4 bases, with 12 bases between them. This CDR3 is built from 13 residues.

The chain links TRBV12-3 or TRBV12-4 to TRBJ2-4; TRBD1 agrees at 9 bases. This CDR3 is 14 amino acids long. After removal of 4 bases from V and 5 bases from J, the junction contained 3 bases not matched to a gene. CDR3: CASSSDRGENIQYF. In nucleotides, the CDR3 is TGTGCCAGCAGTTCGGACAGGGGCGAAAACATTCAGTACTTC.

This clonotype was seen at least ten times. The chain joins TRBV6-5 to TRBJ1-2; 9 nucleotides agree with TRBD1. The CDR3 contains 13 residues. Trimming took 5 bases from V and 7 from J; bases not matched to a gene: 5. From germline, CDR1 is MNHEY and CDR2 SVGAGI. This CDR3 reads CASSPNRGRGYTF. The CDR3 coding sequence is TGTGCCAGCAGTCCAAACAGGGGGCGTGGCTACACCTTC.